This TCR beta chain was observed in a study of blood T cell repertoires in COVID-19. Study at large: Nucleic acid was either cDNA or gDNA, and it came from T cells, B-cell-depleted T cells, or PBMCs.

CDR1 is MDHEN, CDR2 SYDVKM, per germline. Trimming left V 1 base short and J 7 bases short, with 17 bases between. The CDR3 is 15 residues long. Clinical history reported by participants formed the basis on which cohorts were assigned. Cohort 3 donors counted as recovered after two negative PCRs, clearance, or resolved symptoms. Original processing notes: Estimated nucleated cell counts came from reference gene primer amplification. The repertoire was sequenced with immunoSEQ multiplex PCR; TCRdb's copy has only in-frame clones and lacks some. V and J calls plus clone size are reproduced from that table; the DNA served to infer D and trimming. This sample has approximately 300,000 clones, with around 86% found just once.

The sequenced sample consisted of PBMCs or T cells enriched from blood (not recorded which). This clonotype was obtained from a woman aged 18-29 years who had recovered from COVID-19. The rearrangement joins TRBV28 to TRBJ2-7, with D maybe TRBD2 (5 bases). The CDR3 region has the DNA TGTGCCAGCAGTTTATTCGTCGGGGTAACTAGGGAGCAGTACTTC. It specifies CASSLFVGVTREQYF.